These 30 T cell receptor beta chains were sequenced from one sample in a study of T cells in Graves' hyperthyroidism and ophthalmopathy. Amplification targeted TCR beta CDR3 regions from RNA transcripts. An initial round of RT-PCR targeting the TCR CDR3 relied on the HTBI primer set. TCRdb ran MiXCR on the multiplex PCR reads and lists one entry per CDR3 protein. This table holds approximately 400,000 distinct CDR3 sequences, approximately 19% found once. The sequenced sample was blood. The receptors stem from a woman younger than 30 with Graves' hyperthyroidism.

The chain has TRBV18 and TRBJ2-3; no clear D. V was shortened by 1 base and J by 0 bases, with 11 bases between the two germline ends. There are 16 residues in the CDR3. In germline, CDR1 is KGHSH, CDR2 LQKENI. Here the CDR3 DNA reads TGTGCCAGCTCACCACGCCCCCAGATTAGCACAGATACGCAGTATTTT. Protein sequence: CASSPRPQISTDTQYF. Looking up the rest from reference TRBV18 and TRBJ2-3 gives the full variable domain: NAGVMQNPRHLVRRRGQEARLRCSPMKGHSHVYWYRQLPEEGLKFMVYLQKENIIDESGMPKERFSAEFPKEGPSILRIQQVVRGDSAAYFCASSPRPQISTDTQYFGPGTRLTVL.

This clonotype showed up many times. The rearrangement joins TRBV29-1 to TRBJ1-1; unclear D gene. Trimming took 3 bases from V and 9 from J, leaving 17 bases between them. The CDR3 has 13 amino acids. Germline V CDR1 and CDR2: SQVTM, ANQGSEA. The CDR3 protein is CSVDAPLSSKAFF. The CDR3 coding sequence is TGCAGCGTTGATGCTCCGTTATCGTCCAAAGCTTTCTTT.

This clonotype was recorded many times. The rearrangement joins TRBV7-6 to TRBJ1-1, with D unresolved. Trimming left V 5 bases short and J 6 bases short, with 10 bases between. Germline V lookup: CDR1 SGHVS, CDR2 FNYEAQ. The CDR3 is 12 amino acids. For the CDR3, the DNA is TGTGCCAGCAGCCCCCAGGACCCTGAAGCTTTCTTT. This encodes CASSPQDPEAFF.

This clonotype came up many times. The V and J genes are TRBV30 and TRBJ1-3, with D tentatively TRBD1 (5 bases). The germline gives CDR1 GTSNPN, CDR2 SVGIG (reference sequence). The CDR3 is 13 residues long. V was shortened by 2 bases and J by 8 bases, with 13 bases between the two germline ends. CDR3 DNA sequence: TGTGCCTGGAGTCGCGGGGCATCTTACACCATATATTTT. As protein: CAWSRGASYTIYF.

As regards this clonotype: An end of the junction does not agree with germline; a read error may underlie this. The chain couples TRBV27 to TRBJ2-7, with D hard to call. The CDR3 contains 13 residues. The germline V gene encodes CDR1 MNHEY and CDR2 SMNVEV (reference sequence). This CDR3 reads CASSSRNFYEQYF. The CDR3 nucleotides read TGTGCCAGCAGTTCCAGAAACTTCTACGAACAGTACTTC.

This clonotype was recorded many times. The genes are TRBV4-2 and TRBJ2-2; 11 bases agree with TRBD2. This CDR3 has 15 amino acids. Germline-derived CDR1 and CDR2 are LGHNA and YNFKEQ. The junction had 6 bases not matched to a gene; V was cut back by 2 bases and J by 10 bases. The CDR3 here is CASSQRGLAGEELFF. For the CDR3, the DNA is TGTGCCAGCAGCCAACGTGGACTAGCGGGCGAGGAGCTGTTTTTT.

In nucleotides, the CDR3 is TGTGCCAGCAGTTACTTCGGGACAGGGCTTTACGAGCAGTACTTC. It is translated as CASSYFGTGLYEQYF. The chain uses TRBV6-5 and TRBJ2-7; 9 bases match TRBD1. CDR1 and CDR2 from the germline V gene are MNHEY and SVGAGI. The J segment lost 4 bases and the V segment lost 1 base, leaving 5 bases of the junction unmatched. The CDR3 has 15 amino acids.

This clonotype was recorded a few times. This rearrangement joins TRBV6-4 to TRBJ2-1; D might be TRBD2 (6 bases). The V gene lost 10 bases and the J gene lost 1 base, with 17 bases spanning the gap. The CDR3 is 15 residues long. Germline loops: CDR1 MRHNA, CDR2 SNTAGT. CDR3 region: CATKEEGGSYNEQFF. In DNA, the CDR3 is TGTGCCACCAAGGAGGAGGGAGGTTCCTACAATGAGCAGTTCTTC.

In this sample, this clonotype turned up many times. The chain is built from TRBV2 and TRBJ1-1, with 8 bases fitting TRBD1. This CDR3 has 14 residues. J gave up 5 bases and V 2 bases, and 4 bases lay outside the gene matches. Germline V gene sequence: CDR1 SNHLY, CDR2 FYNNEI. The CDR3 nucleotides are TGTGCCAGCAGTGAACAGGGGGCATGGACTGAAGCTTTCTTT. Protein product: CASSEQGAWTEAFF. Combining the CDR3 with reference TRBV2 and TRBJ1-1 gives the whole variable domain EPEVTQTPSHQVTQMGQEVILRCVPISNHLYFYWYRQILGQKVEFLVSFYNNEISEKSEIFDDQFSVERPDGSNFTLKIRSTKLEDSAMYFCASSEQGAWTEAFFGQGTRLTVV.

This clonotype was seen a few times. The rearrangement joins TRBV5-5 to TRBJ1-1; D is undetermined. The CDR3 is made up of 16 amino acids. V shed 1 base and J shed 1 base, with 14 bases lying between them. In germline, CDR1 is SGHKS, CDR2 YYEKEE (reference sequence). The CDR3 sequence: CASSLKRRVWNTEAFF. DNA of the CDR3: TGTGCCAGCAGCTTGAAGAGGAGGGTTTGGAACACTGAAGCTTTCTTT. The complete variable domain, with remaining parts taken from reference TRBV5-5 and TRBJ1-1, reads DAGVTQSPTHLIKTRGQQVTLRCSPISGHKSVSWYQQVLGQGPQFIFQYYEKEERGRGNFPDRFSARQFPNYSSELNVNALLLGDSALYLCASSLKRRVWNTEAFFGQGTRLTVV.

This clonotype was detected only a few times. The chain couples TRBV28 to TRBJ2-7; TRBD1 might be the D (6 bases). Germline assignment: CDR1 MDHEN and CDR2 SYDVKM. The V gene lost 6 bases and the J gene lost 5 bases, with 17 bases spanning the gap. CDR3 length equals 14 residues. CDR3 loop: CASSLNRDGDEQYF. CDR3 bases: TGTGCCAGCAGCCTAAACAGGGATGGAGACGAGCAGTACTTC.

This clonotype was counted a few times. CDR3 sequence (DNA): TGTGCCAGCAGTGCCGGGACAGGGTATGACAATGAGCAGTTCTTC. Its translation is CASSAGTGYDNEQFF. This chain links TRBV12-3 or TRBV12-4 with TRBJ2-1; the match to TRBD1 covers 9 bases. This CDR3 has 15 amino acids. Unmatched junction bases numbered 7, after V lost 5 bases and J lost 5 bases.

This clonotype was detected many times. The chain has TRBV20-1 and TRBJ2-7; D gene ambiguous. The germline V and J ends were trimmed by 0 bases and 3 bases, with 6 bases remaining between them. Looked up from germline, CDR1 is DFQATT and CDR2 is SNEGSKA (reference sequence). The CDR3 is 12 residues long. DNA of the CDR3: TGCAGTGCTAGAGACAGATTCTACGAGCAGTACTTC. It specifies CSARDRFYEQYF.

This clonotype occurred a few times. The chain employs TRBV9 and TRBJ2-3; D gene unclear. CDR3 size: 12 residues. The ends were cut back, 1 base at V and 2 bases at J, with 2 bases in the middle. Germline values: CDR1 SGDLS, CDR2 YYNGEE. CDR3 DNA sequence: TGTGCCAGCAGCGTAACCACAGATACGCAGTATTTT. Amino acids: CASSVTTDTQYF.

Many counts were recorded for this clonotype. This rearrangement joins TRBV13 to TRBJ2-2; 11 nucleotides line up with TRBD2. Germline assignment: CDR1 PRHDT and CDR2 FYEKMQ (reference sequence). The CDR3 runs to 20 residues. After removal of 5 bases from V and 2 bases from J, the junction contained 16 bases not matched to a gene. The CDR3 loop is CASSLARPLLAGVNTGELFF. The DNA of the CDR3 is TGTGCCAGCAGCCTAGCCCGCCCCCTACTAGCGGGGGTTAACACCGGGGAGCTGTTTTTT.

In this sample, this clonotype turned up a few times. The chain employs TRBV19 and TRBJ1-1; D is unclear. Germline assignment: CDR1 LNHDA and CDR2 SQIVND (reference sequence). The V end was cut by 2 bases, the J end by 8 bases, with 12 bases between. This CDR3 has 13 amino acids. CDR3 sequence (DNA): TGTGCCAGTAGTATAATCTCGGACGGAGAAGCTTTCTTT. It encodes CASSIISDGEAFF.

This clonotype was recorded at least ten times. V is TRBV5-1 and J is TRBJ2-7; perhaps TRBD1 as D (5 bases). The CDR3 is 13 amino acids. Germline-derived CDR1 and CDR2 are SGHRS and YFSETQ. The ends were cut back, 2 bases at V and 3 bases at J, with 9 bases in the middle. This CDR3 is CASSFSGNYEQYF. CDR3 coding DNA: TGCGCCAGCAGCTTTTCAGGGAACTACGAGCAGTACTTC.

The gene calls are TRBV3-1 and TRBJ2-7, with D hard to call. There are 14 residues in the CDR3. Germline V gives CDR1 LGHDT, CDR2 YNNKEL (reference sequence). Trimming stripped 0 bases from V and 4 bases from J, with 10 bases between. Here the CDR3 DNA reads TGTGCCAGCAGCCAAGAAGGCAGACCTTACGAGCAGTACTTC. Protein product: CASSQEGRPYEQYF.

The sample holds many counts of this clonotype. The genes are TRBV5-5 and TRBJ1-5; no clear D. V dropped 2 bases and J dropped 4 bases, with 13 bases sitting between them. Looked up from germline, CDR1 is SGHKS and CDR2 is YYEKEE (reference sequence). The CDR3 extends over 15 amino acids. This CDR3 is CASSLGWWENQPQHF. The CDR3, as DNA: TGTGCCAGCAGCTTAGGGTGGTGGGAGAATCAGCCCCAGCATTTT.

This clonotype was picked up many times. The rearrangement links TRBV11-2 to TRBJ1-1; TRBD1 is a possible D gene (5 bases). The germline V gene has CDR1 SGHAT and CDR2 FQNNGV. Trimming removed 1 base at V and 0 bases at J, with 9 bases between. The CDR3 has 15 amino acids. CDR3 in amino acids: CASSLAGGMNTEAFF. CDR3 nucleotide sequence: TGTGCCAGCAGCTTAGCTGGGGGAATGAACACTGAAGCTTTCTTT.

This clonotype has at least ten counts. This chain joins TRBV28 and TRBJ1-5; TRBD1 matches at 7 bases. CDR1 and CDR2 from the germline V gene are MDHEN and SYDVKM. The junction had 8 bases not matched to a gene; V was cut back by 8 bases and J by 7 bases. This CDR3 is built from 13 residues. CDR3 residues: CASGRGSGQPQHF. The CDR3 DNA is TGTGCCAGCGGCAGGGGGAGCGGGCAGCCCCAGCATTTT.

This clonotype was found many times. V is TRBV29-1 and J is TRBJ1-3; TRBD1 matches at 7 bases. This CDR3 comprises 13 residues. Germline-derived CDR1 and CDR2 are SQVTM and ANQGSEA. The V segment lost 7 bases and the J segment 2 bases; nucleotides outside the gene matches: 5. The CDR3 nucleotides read TGCAGCGCCAAGACAGGGACTGGAAACACCATATATTTT. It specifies CSAKTGTGNTIYF.

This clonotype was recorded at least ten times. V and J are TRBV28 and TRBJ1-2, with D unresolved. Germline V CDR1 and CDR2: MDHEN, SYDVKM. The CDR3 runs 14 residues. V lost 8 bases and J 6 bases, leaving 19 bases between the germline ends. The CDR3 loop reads CASSLAGLKDGYTF. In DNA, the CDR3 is TGTGCCAGCTCCCTCGCGGGTTTGAAAGATGGCTACACCTTC.

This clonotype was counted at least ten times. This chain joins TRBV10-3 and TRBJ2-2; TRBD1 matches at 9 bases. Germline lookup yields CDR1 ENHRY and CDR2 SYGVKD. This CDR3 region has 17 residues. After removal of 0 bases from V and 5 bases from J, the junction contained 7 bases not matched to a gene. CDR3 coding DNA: TGTGCCATCAGTGAGTCCGGACAGGGGAGCTGGACCGGGGAGCTGTTTTTT. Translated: CAISESGQGSWTGELFF.

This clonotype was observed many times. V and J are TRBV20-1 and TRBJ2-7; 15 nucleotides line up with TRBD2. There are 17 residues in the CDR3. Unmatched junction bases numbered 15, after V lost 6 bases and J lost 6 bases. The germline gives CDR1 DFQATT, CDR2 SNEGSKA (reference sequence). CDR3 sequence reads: CSAYSPGLAGGPGEQYF. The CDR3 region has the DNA TGCAGTGCGTATTCGCCCGGACTAGCGGGGGGGCCCGGCGAGCAGTACTTC.

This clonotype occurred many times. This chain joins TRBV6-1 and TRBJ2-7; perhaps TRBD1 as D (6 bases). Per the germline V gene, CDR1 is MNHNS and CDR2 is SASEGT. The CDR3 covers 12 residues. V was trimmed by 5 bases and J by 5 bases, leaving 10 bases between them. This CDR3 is CASSQTGHEQYF. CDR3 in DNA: TGTGCCAGCAGTCAAACAGGGCACGAGCAGTACTTC.

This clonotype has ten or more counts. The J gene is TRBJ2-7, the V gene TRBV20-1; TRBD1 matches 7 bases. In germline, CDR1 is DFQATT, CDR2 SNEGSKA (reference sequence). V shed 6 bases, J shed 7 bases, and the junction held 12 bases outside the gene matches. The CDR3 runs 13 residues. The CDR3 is CSAASRGSGEQYF. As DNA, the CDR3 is TGCAGTGCCGCAAGCAGGGGGTCGGGGGAGCAGTACTTC.

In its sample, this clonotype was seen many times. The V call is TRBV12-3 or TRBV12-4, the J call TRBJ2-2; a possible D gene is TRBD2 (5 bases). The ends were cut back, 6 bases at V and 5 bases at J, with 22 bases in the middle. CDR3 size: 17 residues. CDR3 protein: CASSQDWTKVKTGELFF. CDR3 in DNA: TGTGCCAGCAGCCAGGACTGGACGAAGGTCAAAACCGGGGAGCTGTTTTTT.

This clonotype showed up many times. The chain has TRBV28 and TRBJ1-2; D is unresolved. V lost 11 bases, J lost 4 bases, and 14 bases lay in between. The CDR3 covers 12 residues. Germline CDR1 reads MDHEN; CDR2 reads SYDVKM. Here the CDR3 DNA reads TGTGCCTGTAACGGGCAGTTCTATGGCTACACCTTC. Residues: CACNGQFYGYTF.

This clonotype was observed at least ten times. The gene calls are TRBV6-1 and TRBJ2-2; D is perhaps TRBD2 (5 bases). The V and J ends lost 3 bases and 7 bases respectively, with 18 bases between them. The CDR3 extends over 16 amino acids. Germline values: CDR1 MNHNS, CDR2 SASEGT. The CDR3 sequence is CASSDGAGGKRGELFF. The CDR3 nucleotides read TGTGCCAGCAGTGACGGCGCGGGCGGAAAGCGCGGGGAGCTGTTTTTT.